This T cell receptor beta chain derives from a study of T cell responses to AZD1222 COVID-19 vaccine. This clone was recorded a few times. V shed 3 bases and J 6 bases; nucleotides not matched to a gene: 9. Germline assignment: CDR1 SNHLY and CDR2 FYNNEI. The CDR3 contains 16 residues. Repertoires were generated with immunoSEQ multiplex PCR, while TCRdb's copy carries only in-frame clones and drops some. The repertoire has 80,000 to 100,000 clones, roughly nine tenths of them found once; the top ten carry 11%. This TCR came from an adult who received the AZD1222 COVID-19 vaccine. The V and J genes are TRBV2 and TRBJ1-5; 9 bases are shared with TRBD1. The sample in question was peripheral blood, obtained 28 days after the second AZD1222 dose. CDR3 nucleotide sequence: TGTGCCAGCAGTGACCAGGACAGGGGCGATGCTCAGCCCCAGCATTTT. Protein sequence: CASSDQDRGDAQPQHF. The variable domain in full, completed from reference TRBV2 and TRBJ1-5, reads EPEVTQTPSHQVTQMGQEVILRCVPISNHLYFYWYRQILGQKVEFLVSFYNNEISEKSEIFDDQFSVERPDGSNFTLKIRSTKLEDSAMYFCASSDQDRGDAQPQHFGDGTRLSIL.